The entry that follows covers one T cell receptor (beta chain) sequence. The study recruited people aged roughly 18 to 100 years across roughly 25 US areas. Clinical histories supplied by participants themselves formed the basis of cohort assignment. The data stem from a study of blood T cell repertoires in COVID-19. At the level of the study: Sites across the United States, Italy and Spain contributed samples from acute and convalescent COVID-19. Sources were T cells, B-cell-depleted T cells, or PBMCs; the material itself was cDNA or gDNA.

The table came from immunoSEQ multiplex PCR; TCRdb's copy has only in-frame clones and leaves some out. The sample consists of roughly 160,000 clones, over 70% of them appearing once. Germline loops: CDR1 SGHTS, CDR2 YDEGEE. The CDR3 totals 16 residues. Trimming cost V 0 bases and J 4 bases, with 16 bases left between them. Sample: PBMCs or T cells enriched from blood (not recorded which). The TCR originated in a woman aged 35 to 49 with acute COVID-19. The chain carries TRBV5-8 and TRBJ2-5; maybe TRBD1 (8 bases). The CDR3 DNA follows: TGTGCCAGCAGCTTGGGCGGACAGGGAGGGGGAGAGACCCAGTACTTC. Protein product: CASSLGGQGGGETQYF.